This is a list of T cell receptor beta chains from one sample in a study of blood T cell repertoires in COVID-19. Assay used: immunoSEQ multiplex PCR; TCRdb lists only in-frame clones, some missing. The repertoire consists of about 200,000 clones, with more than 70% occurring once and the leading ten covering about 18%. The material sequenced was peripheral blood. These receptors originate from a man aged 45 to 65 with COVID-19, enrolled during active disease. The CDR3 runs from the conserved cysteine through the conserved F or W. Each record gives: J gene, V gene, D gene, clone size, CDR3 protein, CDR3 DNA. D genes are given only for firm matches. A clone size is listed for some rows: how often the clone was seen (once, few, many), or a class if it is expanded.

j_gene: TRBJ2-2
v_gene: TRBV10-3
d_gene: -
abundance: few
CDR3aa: CAISGGWSSSTNTGELFF
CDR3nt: TGTGCCATCAGTGGAGGATGGAGCAGTTCGACGAACACCGGGGAGCTGTTTTTT

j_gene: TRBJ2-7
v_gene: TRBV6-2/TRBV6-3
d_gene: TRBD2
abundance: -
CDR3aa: CASNPGLAIYEQYF
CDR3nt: TGTGCCAGCAACCCGGGACTAGCGATTTACGAGCAGTACTTC

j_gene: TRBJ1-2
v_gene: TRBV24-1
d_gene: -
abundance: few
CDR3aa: CATSDPGLAYGYTF
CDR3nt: TGTGCCACCAGTGACCCGGGACTGGCCTATGGCTACACCTTC

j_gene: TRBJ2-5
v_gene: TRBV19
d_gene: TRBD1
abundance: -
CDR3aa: CASSIGQGGETQYF
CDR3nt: TGTGCCAGTAGTATCGGACAGGGTGGGGAGACCCAGTACTTC

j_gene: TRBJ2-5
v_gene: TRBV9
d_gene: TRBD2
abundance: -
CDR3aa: CASSPERGLAGGETQYF
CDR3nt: TGTGCCAGCAGCCCCGAACGCGGACTAGCGGGAGGAGAGACCCAGTACTTC

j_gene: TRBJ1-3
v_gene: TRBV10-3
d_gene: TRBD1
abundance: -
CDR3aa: CAISEGGQTWGNTIYF
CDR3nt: TGTGCCATCAGTGAGGGGGGACAGACTTGGGGAAACACCATATATTTT

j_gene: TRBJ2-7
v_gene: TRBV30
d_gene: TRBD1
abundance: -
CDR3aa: CAWSGTGDEQYF
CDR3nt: TGTGCCTGGAGTGGGACAGGGGACGAGCAGTACTTC

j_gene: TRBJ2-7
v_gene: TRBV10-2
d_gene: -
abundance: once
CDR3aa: CASSKDSFSHEQYF
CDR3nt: TGCGCCAGCAGCAAGGACAGCTTTTCCCACGAGCAGTACTTC

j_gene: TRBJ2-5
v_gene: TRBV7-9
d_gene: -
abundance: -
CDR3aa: CASSALTGETQYF
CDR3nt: TGTGCCAGCAGCGCCCTAACAGGCGAGACCCAGTACTTC

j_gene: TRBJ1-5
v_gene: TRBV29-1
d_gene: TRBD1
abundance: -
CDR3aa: CSVRQGDQPQHF
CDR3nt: TGCAGCGTCCGACAGGGGGATCAGCCCCAGCATTTT

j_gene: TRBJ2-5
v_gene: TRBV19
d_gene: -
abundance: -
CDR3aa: CASSTYRGQETQYF
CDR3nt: TGTGCCAGTAGTACCTATAGGGGGCAAGAGACCCAGTACTTC

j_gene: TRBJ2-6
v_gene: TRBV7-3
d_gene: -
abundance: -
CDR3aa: CASSLSSGANVLTF
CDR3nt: TGTGCCAGCAGCCTTAGCTCTGGGGCCAACGTCCTGACTTTC

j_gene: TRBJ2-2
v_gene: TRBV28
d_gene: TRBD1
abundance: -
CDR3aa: CASTSETGGRAGELFF
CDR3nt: TGTGCCAGCACTTCAGAAACAGGGGGCAGGGCCGGGGAGCTGTTTTTT

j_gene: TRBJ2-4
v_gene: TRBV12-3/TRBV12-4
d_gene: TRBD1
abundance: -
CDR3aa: CASSLAETGFEYF
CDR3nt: TGTGCCAGCAGTTTAGCGGAGACAGGGTTTGAGTACTTC

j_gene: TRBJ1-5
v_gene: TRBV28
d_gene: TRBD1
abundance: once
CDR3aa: CASNLRTGPQHF
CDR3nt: TGTGCCAGCAACCTACGGACAGGGCCCCAGCATTTT

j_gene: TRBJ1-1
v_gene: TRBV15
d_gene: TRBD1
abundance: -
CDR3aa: CATSNRAGGTEAFF
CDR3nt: TGTGCCACCAGCAACCGGGCAGGGGGCACTGAAGCTTTCTTT

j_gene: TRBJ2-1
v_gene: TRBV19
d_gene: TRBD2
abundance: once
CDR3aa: CASSINPPGTSGIPNEQFF
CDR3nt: TGTGCCAGTAGTATAAACCCCCCCGGAACTAGCGGGATACCCAATGAGCAGTTCTTC

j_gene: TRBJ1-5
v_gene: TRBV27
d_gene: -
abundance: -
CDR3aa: CASSLQGQPQHF
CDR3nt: TGTGCCAGCAGTCTCCAGGGGCAGCCCCAGCATTTT

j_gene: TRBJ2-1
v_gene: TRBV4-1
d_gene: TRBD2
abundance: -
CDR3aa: CASSQELTSGRNEQFF
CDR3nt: TGCGCCAGCAGCCAAGAATTAACTAGCGGGAGGAATGAGCAGTTCTTC

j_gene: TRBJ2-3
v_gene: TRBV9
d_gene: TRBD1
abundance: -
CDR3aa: CASTSGRGGETDTQYF
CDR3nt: TGTGCCAGCACCTCGGGAAGAGGGGGCGAGACAGATACGCAGTATTTT

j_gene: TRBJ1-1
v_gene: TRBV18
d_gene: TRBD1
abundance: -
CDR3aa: CASSLSPGGTYTEAFF
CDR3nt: TGTGCCAGCTCACTTTCCCCAGGGGGCACTTACACTGAAGCTTTCTTT

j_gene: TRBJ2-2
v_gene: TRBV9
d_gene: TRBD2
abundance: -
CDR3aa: CASSLGLAVNTGELFF
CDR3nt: TGTGCCAGCAGCCTAGGACTAGCGGTGAACACCGGGGAGCTGTTTTTT

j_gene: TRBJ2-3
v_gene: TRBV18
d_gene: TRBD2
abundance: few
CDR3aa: CASSPGLAGTDTQYF
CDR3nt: TGTGCCAGCTCACCAGGGCTAGCGGGCACAGATACGCAGTATTTT

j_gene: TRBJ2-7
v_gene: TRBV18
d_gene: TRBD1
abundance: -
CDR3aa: CASSLGQGHEQYF
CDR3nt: TGTGCCAGCTCCCTGGGACAGGGCCACGAGCAGTACTTC

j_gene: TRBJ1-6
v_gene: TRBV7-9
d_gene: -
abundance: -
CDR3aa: CASKTDDSPLHF
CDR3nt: TGTGCCAGCAAAACAGACGATTCACCCCTCCACTTT

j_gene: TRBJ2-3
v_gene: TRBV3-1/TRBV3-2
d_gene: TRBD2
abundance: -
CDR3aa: CASSQGGGRTDTQYF
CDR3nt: TGTGCCAGCAGCCAAGGCGGGGGGAGGACGGATACGCAGTATTTT

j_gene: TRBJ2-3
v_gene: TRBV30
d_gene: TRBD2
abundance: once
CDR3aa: CAWSVGRGGTDTQYF
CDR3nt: TGTGCCTGGAGTGTCGGTCGGGGGGGCACAGATACGCAGTATTTT

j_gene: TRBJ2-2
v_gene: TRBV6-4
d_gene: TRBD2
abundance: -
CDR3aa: CASSLGLAGNTGELFF
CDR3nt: TGTGCCAGCAGTCTTGGACTAGCGGGGAACACCGGGGAGCTGTTTTTT

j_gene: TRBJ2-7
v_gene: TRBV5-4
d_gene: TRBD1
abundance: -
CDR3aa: CASSYRDRSYEQYF
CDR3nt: TGTGCCAGCAGCTACCGGGACAGGTCCTACGAGCAGTACTTC

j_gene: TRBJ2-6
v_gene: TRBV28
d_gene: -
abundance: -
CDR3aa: CASSNTGTGANVLTF
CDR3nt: TGTGCCAGCAGCAATACAGGGACTGGGGCCAACGTCCTGACTTTC

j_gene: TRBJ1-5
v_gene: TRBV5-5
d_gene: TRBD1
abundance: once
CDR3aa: CASSLAGTDQPQHF
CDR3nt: TGTGCCAGCAGCTTGGCCGGGACAGACCAGCCCCAGCATTTT

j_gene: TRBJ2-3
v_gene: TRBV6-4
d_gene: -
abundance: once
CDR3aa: CASSDSMGHTDTQYF
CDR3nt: TGTGCCAGCAGTGACTCTATGGGGCATACAGATACGCAGTATTTT

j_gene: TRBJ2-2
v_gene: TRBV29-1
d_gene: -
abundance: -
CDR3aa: CSVGKRGTNTGELFF
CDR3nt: TGCAGCGTTGGGAAGAGGGGGACGAACACCGGGGAGCTGTTTTTT

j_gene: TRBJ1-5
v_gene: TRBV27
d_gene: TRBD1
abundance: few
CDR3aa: CASRTGDQPQHF
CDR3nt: TGTGCCAGCCGGACAGGGGATCAGCCCCAGCATTTT

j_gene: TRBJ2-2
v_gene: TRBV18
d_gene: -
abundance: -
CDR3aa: CASSQNPGDHGELFF
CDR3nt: TGTGCCAGCTCCCAAAACCCAGGGGACCACGGGGAGCTGTTTTTT

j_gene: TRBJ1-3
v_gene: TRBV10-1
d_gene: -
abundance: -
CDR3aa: CASSRTMGAPCSGNTIYF
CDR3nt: TGCGCCAGCAGTAGGACCATGGGGGCCCCCTGCTCTGGAAACACCATATATTTT

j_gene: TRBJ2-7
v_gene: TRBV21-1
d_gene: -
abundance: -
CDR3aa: CASSKRGSSYEQYF
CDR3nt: TGTGCCAGCAGCAAACGGGGTAGCTCCTACGAGCAGTACTTC

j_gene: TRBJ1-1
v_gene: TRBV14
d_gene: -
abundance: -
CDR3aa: CASSQGPGANTEAFF
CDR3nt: TGTGCCAGCAGCCAAGGTCCGGGAGCGAACACTGAAGCTTTCTTT

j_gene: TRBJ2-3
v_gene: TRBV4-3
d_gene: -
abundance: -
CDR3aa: CASSQVRGVYTDTQYF
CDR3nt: TGCGCCAGCAGCCAAGTCAGGGGAGTCTACACAGATACGCAGTATTTT

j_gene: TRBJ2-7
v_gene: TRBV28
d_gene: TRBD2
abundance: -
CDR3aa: CASSASGVSSYEQYF
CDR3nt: TGTGCCAGCAGTGCTAGCGGGGTTAGCTCCTACGAGCAGTACTTC

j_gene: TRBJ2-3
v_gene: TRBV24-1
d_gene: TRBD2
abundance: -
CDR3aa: CATSDSRTSGRAKVDTQYF
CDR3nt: TGTGCCACCAGTGATTCTAGGACTAGCGGGAGGGCCAAGGTAGATACGCAGTATTTT

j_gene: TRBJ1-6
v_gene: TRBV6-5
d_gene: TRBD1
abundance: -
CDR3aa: CASSYRRQGGNSPLHF
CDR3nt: TGTGCCAGCAGTTACCGCCGACAGGGGGGAAATTCACCCCTCCACTTT

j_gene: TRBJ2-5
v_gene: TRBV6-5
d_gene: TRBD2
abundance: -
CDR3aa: CASILGTSGQETQYF
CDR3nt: TGTGCCAGCATTCTCGGGACTAGCGGCCAAGAGACCCAGTACTTC

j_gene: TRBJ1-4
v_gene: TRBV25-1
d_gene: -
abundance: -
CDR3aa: CASRDYSNEKLFF
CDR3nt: TGTGCCAGCCGAGACTATTCTAATGAAAAACTGTTTTTT

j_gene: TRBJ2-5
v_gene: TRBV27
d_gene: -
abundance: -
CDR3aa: CASSSRGTQYF
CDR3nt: TGTGCCAGCAGTTCAAGGGGGACCCAGTACTTC

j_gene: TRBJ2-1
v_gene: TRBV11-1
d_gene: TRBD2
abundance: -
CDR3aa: CASSLGASGIYNEQFF
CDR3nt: TGTGCCAGCAGCTTAGGAGCTAGCGGAATATACAATGAGCAGTTCTTC